A single sample gave rise to the 19 T cell receptor beta chains below, sequenced in a study of T cell changes during pregnancy in multiple sclerosis. The protocol was immunoSEQ multiplex PCR, while the TCRdb copy is restricted to in-frame clones and leaves out a portion. The sample records 72,000 or so clones, 93% being singletons. Sequences were derived from peripheral blood, sampled in the second trimester of pregnancy. These receptors were taken from a female donor with multiple sclerosis, enrolled in a pregnancy study.

V usage is TRBV19 and J usage is TRBJ1-1; 7 bases are shared with TRBD1. Per germline, CDR1 LNHDA and CDR2 SQIVND (reference sequence). There are 15 residues in the CDR3. Trimming at V came to 9 bases and at J to 2 bases, leaving 12 bases not matched to a gene. CDR3 bases: TGTGCCAGCCACAGAGACAGGGTGGCAAACACTGAAGCTTTCTTT. Its protein product is CASHRDRVANTEAFF. Drawing the rest from reference TRBV19 and TRBJ1-1, the complete variable domain is DGGITQSPKYLFRKEGQNVTLSCEQNLNHDAMYWYRQDPGQGLRLIYYSQIVNDFQKGDIAEGYSVSREKKESFPLTVTSAQKNPTAFYLCASHRDRVANTEAFFGQGTRLTVV.

The rearrangement uses TRBV2 and TRBJ2-7, with D possibly being TRBD2 (6 bases). This CDR3 has 14 residues. V shed 4 bases and J shed 2 bases, with 12 bases lying between them. Germline CDR1 reads SNHLY; CDR2 reads FYNNEI. The CDR3 reads CASSGGGAPYEQYF. The CDR3 DNA follows: TGTGCCAGCAGTGGGGGCGGGGCCCCCTACGAGCAGTACTTC.

The chain combines TRBV30 with TRBJ1-5, with 7 nucleotides matching TRBD1. With 0 bases clipped from V and 8 bases from J, the junction kept 10 bases outside the gene matches. The CDR3 extends over 15 amino acids. Germline CDR1 is GTSNPN and CDR2 is SVGIG (reference sequence). CDR3 nucleotide sequence: TGTGCCTGGAGTGTATCAGGACAGGCCGGGGAGCCCCAGCATTTT. Amino acid sequence: CAWSVSGQAGEPQHF.

The rearrangement uses TRBV9 and TRBJ2-5, with no clear D. CDR3 length equals 13 residues. The germline V gene has CDR1 SGDLS and CDR2 YYNGEE. Trimming left V 4 bases short and J 3 bases short, with 10 bases between. The CDR3 protein is CASSQTREETQYF. The CDR3 coding sequence is TGTGCCAGCAGCCAGACCCGGGAAGAGACCCAGTACTTC. The whole variable domain, remainder taken from reference TRBV9 and TRBJ2-5, is DSGVTQTPKHLITATGQRVTLRCSPRSGDLSVYWYQQSLDQGLQFLIQYYNGEERAKGNILERFSAQQFPDLHSELNLSSLELGDSALYFCASSQTREETQYFGPGTRLLVL.

The rearrangement joins TRBV27 to TRBJ2-7; 8 bases agree with TRBD1. Germline CDR1 and CDR2: MNHEY and SMNVEV (reference sequence). V trimming: 3 bases; J trimming: 3 bases; junction bases outside the gene matches: 4. The CDR3 runs 14 residues. This chain's CDR3 is CASSFGTGGYEQYF. The CDR3 DNA follows: TGTGCCAGCAGTTTTGGAACAGGGGGCTACGAGCAGTACTTC.

The chain combines TRBV9 with TRBJ2-3, with unresolved D. CDR1 is SGDLS and CDR2 is YYNGEE in the germline V gene. Trimming stripped 1 base from V and 2 bases from J, with 8 bases between. This CDR3 spans 14 amino acids. CDR3 nucleotide sequence: TGTGCCAGCAGCGTACGACTGAACACAGATACGCAGTATTTT. It yields the protein CASSVRLNTDTQYF. The whole variable domain, filled in from reference TRBV9 and TRBJ2-3, reads DSGVTQTPKHLITATGQRVTLRCSPRSGDLSVYWYQQSLDQGLQFLIQYYNGEERAKGNILERFSAQQFPDLHSELNLSSLELGDSALYFCASSVRLNTDTQYFGPGTRLTVL.

This clone was picked up one time. In DNA form, the CDR3 reads TGTGCCTGGAGTCTGTTCACGGGGCTAGCGGGTATCTCTGGGGCCAACGTCCTGACTTTC. Translating gives CAWSLFTGLAGISGANVLTF. J is TRBJ2-6 and V is TRBV30; 8 bases fit TRBD2. With 2 bases clipped from V and 0 bases from J, the junction kept 15 bases outside the gene matches. This CDR3 region has 20 residues. Germline CDR1 GTSNPN, CDR2 SVGIG (reference sequence).

This sequence joins TRBV2 and TRBJ2-7, with D tentatively TRBD2 (6 bases). V was trimmed by 2 bases and J by 6 bases, leaving 20 bases between them. Germline assignment: CDR1 SNHLY and CDR2 FYNNEI. The CDR3 runs to 16 residues. The CDR3 region has the DNA TGTGCCAGCAGTGAATCGGCTAGCGAATTTTTCCTCGAGCAGTACTTC. Its translation is CASSESASEFFLEQYF. The complete variable domain, with remaining parts taken from reference TRBV2 and TRBJ2-7, reads EPEVTQTPSHQVTQMGQEVILRCVPISNHLYFYWYRQILGQKVEFLVSFYNNEISEKSEIFDDQFSVERPDGSNFTLKIRSTKLEDSAMYFCASSESASEFFLEQYFGPGTRLTVT.

Turning to this clone: Its ends do not fully match the called genes, so a read error is possible. The chain employs TRBV7-7 and TRBJ2-3; TRBD2 aligns across 9 bases. This CDR3 comprises 15 residues. CDR1 SSHAT and CDR2 FNYEAQ come from the germline V gene (reference sequence). CDR3 protein: CASSSGTSPTDTQYF. CDR3 in DNA: TGTGCTAGCAGCTCAGGGACTAGCCCCACAGATACGCAGTATTTT.

V is TRBV6-4 and J is TRBJ2-1; 11 nucleotides line up with TRBD1. Germline V gene lookup returns CDR1 MRHNA and CDR2 SNTAGT. The V segment lost 4 bases and the J segment 6 bases; nucleotides outside the gene matches: 5. The CDR3 has 15 amino acids. The CDR3: CASSGTGTGGNEQFF. The CDR3 bases are TGTGCCAGCAGTGGGACCGGGACAGGGGGCAATGAGCAGTTCTTC.

The chain joins TRBV5-1 to TRBJ2-7, with 10 positions matching TRBD2. V dropped 7 bases and J dropped 5; count of bases not matched to a gene: 6. CDR3 length: 13 amino acids. CDR1 and CDR2 (germline): SGHRS, YFSETQ. CDR3 loop: CASGSGGVHEQYF. The CDR3 DNA reads as TGCGCCAGCGGCAGCGGGGGGGTCCACGAGCAGTACTTC.

V gene TRBV29-1 combines with J gene TRBJ1-2, with D possibly TRBD1 on 5 matching bases. Trimming left V 7 bases short and J 5 bases short, with 11 bases between. This CDR3 has 11 amino acids. Per germline, CDR1 SQVTM and CDR2 ANQGSEA. The CDR3 spells CSALEGYGYTF. CDR3 coding DNA: TGCAGCGCCTTGGAGGGGTATGGCTACACCTTC.

V is TRBV4-1 and J is TRBJ1-2; TRBD1 matches 10 bases. The CDR3 runs to 14 residues. The junction had 8 bases not matched to a gene; V was cut back by 5 bases and J by 8 bases. From germline, CDR1 is MGHRA and CDR2 YSYEKL. The CDR3 nucleotides are TGCGCCAGCAGCTTGACAGGGGGCCCCTTCGGCTACACCTTC. This codes for CASSLTGGPFGYTF.

This rearrangement joins TRBV2 to TRBJ2-5; 7 bases are shared with TRBD1. Germline loops: CDR1 SNHLY, CDR2 FYNNEI. Germline trimming cut 2 bases from V and 0 bases from J; bases unmatched to any gene: 12. The CDR3 covers 18 residues. The CDR3 bases are TGTGCCAGCAGTGAACTCGGGACAGAACCATCGTACCAAGAGACCCAGTACTTC. Its translation is CASSELGTEPSYQETQYF.

The chain is built from TRBV5-1 and TRBJ1-4; possibly TRBD1 for D (6 bases). V was pared by 6 bases and J by 1 base, with 13 bases between. CDR1 SGHRS and CDR2 YFSETQ come from the germline V gene. The CDR3 has 15 amino acids. DNA for the CDR3: TGCGCCAGCAAGCGTCAGGGGCAAACTAATGAAAAACTGTTTTTT. Residues: CASKRQGQTNEKLFF.

This clone was recorded once. The V gene is TRBV15, the J gene TRBJ1-5, with D perhaps TRBD1 (5 bases). This CDR3 comprises 17 residues. V was trimmed by 3 bases and J by 2 bases, leaving 17 bases between them. Germline V lookup: CDR1 LNHNV, CDR2 YYDKDF (reference sequence). CDR3 DNA: TGTGCCACCAGCAGTTCCGACAGCCCATACGGCAATCAGCCCCAGCATTTT. Translation gives CATSSSDSPYGNQPQHF.

As regards this clone: One end of the junction does not line up with germline, which may come from a read error. The chain recombines TRBV5-1 with TRBJ2-5; D gene uncertain. The CDR3 spans 16 residues. Germline V gene lookup returns CDR1 SGHRS and CDR2 YFSETQ. CDR3: CASSLRNNNNQETQYF. CDR3 coding DNA: TGCGCCAGCAGCCTCCGAAATAACAATAACCAGGAGACCCAGTACTTC.

This chain joins TRBV7-9 and TRBJ2-7; TRBD2 aligns across 8 bases. Germline assignment: CDR1 SEHNR and CDR2 FQNEAQ (reference sequence). The CDR3 covers 15 residues. With V trimmed by 1 base and J by 9 bases, 11 bases remained unmatched. DNA of the CDR3: TGTGCCAGCAGCTTAGGGTACCTAGCGGGTGAAGGGCAGTACTTC. Its protein product is CASSLGYLAGEGQYF.

The chain is built from TRBV7-8 and TRBJ2-7; a possible D gene is TRBD1 (5 bases). This CDR3 has 17 amino acids. The ends were cut back, 3 bases at V and 3 bases at J, with 21 bases in the middle. Germline V gene data show CDR1 as SGHVS and CDR2 as FQNEAQ. In DNA form, the CDR3 reads TGTGCCAGCAGCTTGAGCAGGGTCCCCCCTACAATCTACGAGCAGTACTTC. Protein: CASSLSRVPPTIYEQYF.